Shown below are 27 T cell receptor beta chains from a single sample sequenced in a study of blood T cells in healthy people across ages. The authors ran a second PCR of roughly 6 to 11 cycles using a sample-barcoded 5' primer and a J-beta primer mix. From the 5' RACE reads, TCRdb called clonotypes with MiXCR, one entry per CDR3 protein. Among roughly 640,000 distinct CDR3 sequences, 25% to 35% were seen once, and the ten largest hold 15% to 18%. Sequencing was done on a sample of blood. The receptor set was obtained from an elderly woman in good health.

This clonotype was seen many times. This chain uses TRBV13 with TRBJ2-7; 11 bases map to TRBD1. The germline V gene encodes CDR1 PRHDT and CDR2 FYEKMQ (reference sequence). V trimming: 4 bases; J trimming: 4 bases; junction bases outside the gene matches: 6. CDR3 length equals 15 residues. For the CDR3, the DNA is TGTGCCAGCAGCTCAGCGGGACAGGGGGATTACGAGCAGTACTTC. It yields the protein CASSSAGQGDYEQYF.

This clonotype was counted many times. V and J are TRBV5-1 and TRBJ2-5; TRBD2 agrees at 9 bases. In germline, CDR1 is SGHRS, CDR2 YFSETQ. After removal of 2 bases from V and 2 bases from J, the junction contained 7 bases not matched to a gene. The CDR3 is 16 amino acids. DNA of the CDR3: TGCGCCAGCAGCTTATTGGTAGCGGGGGCACAAGAGACCCAGTACTTC. It is translated as CASSLLVAGAQETQYF.

Turning to this clonotype: Being one base from a much bigger clone, this may be a read error. The chain couples TRBV6-1 to TRBJ2-1, with D possibly matching TRBD1 (6 bases). The DNA end lines up better with TRBJ2-7; the J call may be wrong. CDR3 size: 15 residues. Germline V gives CDR1 MNHNS, CDR2 SASEGT. The CDR3 DNA reads as TGTGCCAGCAGTGACCGGGACAAAGTTTACAATGAGCAGTACTTC. It codes for CASSDRDKVYNEQYF.

The chain uses TRBV10-3 and TRBJ2-7; D gene ambiguous. Per the germline V gene, CDR1 is ENHRY and CDR2 is SYGVKD. The CDR3 consists of 13 residues. V was cut by 6 bases and J by 4 bases, with 13 bases left in between. CDR3 DNA sequence: TGTGCCATCAGAACGATAGGCATATACGAGCAGTACTTC. Amino acids: CAIRTIGIYEQYF.

The V and J genes are TRBV5-1 and TRBJ1-2; possible D gene TRBD1, 5 bases. Trimming removed 4 bases from V and 4 bases from J, with 17 bases in between. From germline, CDR1 is SGHRS and CDR2 YFSETQ. This CDR3 contains 15 residues. CDR3 amino acids: CASSPVTGSFYGYTF. The CDR3 region has the DNA TGCGCCAGCAGCCCGGTAACAGGTTCCTTCTATGGCTACACCTTC.

Comment on this clonotype: The junction departs from germline at one end; a sequencing error may be responsible. The chain combines TRBV10-3 with TRBJ2-2; D may be TRBD1 (6 bases). Per the germline V gene, CDR1 is ENHRY and CDR2 is SYGVKD. The CDR3 is 14 residues long. The chain's CDR3 is CAISYGQNTGERFF. The CDR3 nucleotides read TGTGCCATCAGTTACGGACAGAACACCGGGGAGCGGTTTTTT.

As for this clonotype: This may stem from a read error, because a much larger clone lies one nucleotide away. The V gene is TRBV29-1, the J gene TRBJ2-1; TRBD1 matches 10 bases. CDR1 is SQVTM and CDR2 is ANQGSEA in the germline V gene. The CDR3 length is 11 residues. Trimming removed 6 bases from V and 10 bases from J; junction bases left unmatched: 3. DNA of the CDR3: TGCAGCGTGACAGGGGGCTACGAGCAGTTCTTC. Its translation is CSVTGGYEQFF.

This clonotype was seen at least ten times. This chain links TRBV7-9 with TRBJ1-2, with 7 bases lining up with TRBD1. CDR3 size: 14 residues. The germline CDR1 and CDR2 sequences are SEHNR and FQNEAQ (reference sequence). The junction had 3 bases not matched to a gene; V was cut back by 3 bases and J by 2 bases. The CDR3 nucleotides are TGTGCCAGCAGCTTTTCAGGGGGAAACTATGGCTACACCTTC. It yields the protein CASSFSGGNYGYTF.

The V call is TRBV6-2 or TRBV6-3, the J call TRBJ2-1, with 9 bases matching TRBD2. Gene TRBJ2-7 matches the end of the DNA better, so the J call may be wrong. This CDR3 is built from 21 residues. Per germline, CDR1 MNHEY and CDR2 SVGEGT. CDR3 region: CASSYLPGGSGGRSSYNEQYF. Written as DNA, the CDR3 is TGTGCCAGCAGTTACCTACCCGGAGGGAGCGGGGGGCGAAGCTCCTACAATGAGCAGTACTTC.

This chain uses TRBV11-3 with TRBJ1-4, with TRBD1 matching over 9 bases. The CDR3 is made up of 16 amino acids. V was pared by 3 bases and J by 5 bases, with 7 bases of the junction left unmatched. CDR1 is SGHNT, CDR2 YENEEA, per germline. The CDR3, as DNA: TGTGCCAGCAGCTTCTCCGGGACAGGGAGAAATGAAAAACTGTTTTTT. Its translation is CASSFSGTGRNEKLFF.

This clonotype occurred many times. The V call is TRBV9, the J call TRBJ2-7, with D possibly matching TRBD2 (6 bases). Germline values: CDR1 SGDLS, CDR2 YYNGEE. The CDR3 is made up of 16 amino acids. V lost 4 bases and J 1 base, leaving 18 bases between the germline ends. The CDR3 sequence is CASSLGDFGGSYEQYF. The CDR3 DNA reads as TGTGCCAGCAGCCTGGGGGACTTTGGGGGTTCCTACGAGCAGTACTTC.

This clonotype was seen many times. The CDR3 DNA sequence: TGTGCCAGCAGAGAAGGGAAAAATTCACCCCTCCACTTT. Translated: CASREGKNSPLHF. V is TRBV25-1 and J is TRBJ1-6, with unresolved D. The CDR3 loop spans 13 amino acids. Germline CDR1 reads MGHDK; CDR2 reads SYGVNS. Deletions cut 6 bases from V and 7 bases from J, with 10 bases between.

V gene TRBV9 combines with J gene TRBJ1-1; no definite D call. V was cut by 1 base and J by 1 base, with 5 bases left in between. The CDR3 loop spans 13 amino acids. Germline V gene data show CDR1 as SGDLS and CDR2 as YYNGEE. CDR3 loop: CASSVNWNTEAFF. The CDR3 DNA follows: TGTGCCAGCAGCGTAAACTGGAACACTGAAGCTTTCTTT.

The chain couples TRBV28 to TRBJ1-4; D unclear. Germline V gene sequence: CDR1 MDHEN, CDR2 SYDVKM. The CDR3 sequence is 13 residues long. V was cut by 8 bases and J by 6 bases, with 13 bases left in between. In DNA, the CDR3 is TGTGCCAGCGCCCCCCGGGTGGATGAAAAACTGTTTTTT. Encoded protein: CASAPRVDEKLFF.

CDR3 coding DNA: TGTGCCAGCAGCCAAGAGCGGGGGGGGGTGAACTACAATGAGCAGTTCTTC. Protein sequence: CASSQERGGVNYNEQFF. This sequence joins TRBV3-1 and TRBJ2-1, with 9 positions matching TRBD2. Germline values: CDR1 LGHDT, CDR2 YNNKEL (reference sequence). This CDR3 spans 17 amino acids. The V and J ends lost 0 bases and 3 bases, in that order; junction bases with no gene match: 6.

The chain uses TRBV20-1 and TRBJ2-1, with 11 bases lining up with TRBD2. The germline gives CDR1 DFQATT, CDR2 SNEGSKA (reference sequence). This CDR3 region has 15 residues. V gave up 6 bases and J gave up 7 bases; unmatched junction bases: 11. CDR3 sequence: CSAIIAGGRSNEQFF. Written as DNA, the CDR3 is TGCAGTGCCATCATAGCGGGAGGGAGGAGTAATGAGCAGTTCTTC.

This clonotype was counted ten times or more. The V call is TRBV5-6, the J call TRBJ2-3, with D perhaps matching TRBD1 (6 bases). Trimming took 4 bases from V and 6 from J, leaving 12 bases between them. CDR1 and CDR2 from the germline V gene are SGHDT and YYEEEE. CDR3 length: 13 residues. The CDR3 is CASSLQGWDTQYF. The CDR3 DNA reads TGTGCCAGCAGCCTGCAGGGGTGGGATACGCAGTATTTT. Supplemented by reference TRBV5-6 and TRBJ2-3, the full variable domain reads DAGVTQSPTHLIKTRGQQVTLRCSPKSGHDTVSWYQQALGQGPQFIFQYYEEEERQRGNFPDRFSGHQFPNYSSELNVNALLLGDSALYLCASSLQGWDTQYFGPGTRLTVL.

Concerning this clonotype itself: A read error may produce the germline difference seen at one junction end. This chain uses TRBV12-3 or TRBV12-4 with TRBJ2-3, with D tentatively TRBD1 (5 bases). CDR3 length equals 15 residues. CDR3 region: CASSLARRGTDTEYF. DNA for the CDR3: TGTGCCAGCAGTTTAGCGCGTAGGGGCACAGATACGGAATATTTC.

This clonotype was observed many times. The chain links TRBV7-9 to TRBJ1-2; no firm D call. Germline V lookup: CDR1 SEHNR, CDR2 FQNEAQ (reference sequence). The CDR3 covers 17 residues. V lost 5 bases and J 1 base, leaving 20 bases between the germline ends. CDR3 DNA sequence: TGTGCCAGCAGCCCCCTTGGCAGCTCTAAGCGTAACTATGGCTACACCTTC. Protein product: CASSPLGSSKRNYGYTF.

In its sample, this clonotype was seen many times. The V call is TRBV15, the J call TRBJ2-7; 8 nucleotides line up with TRBD1. The germline V gene encodes CDR1 LNHNV and CDR2 YYDKDF (reference sequence). The J segment lost 2 bases and the V segment lost 4 bases, leaving 7 bases of the junction unmatched. CDR3 length: 15 residues. The CDR3 loop reads CATSNGQGKPYEQYF. As DNA, the CDR3 is TGTGCCACCAGCAATGGACAGGGTAAACCCTACGAGCAGTACTTC.

This clonotype was counted ten times or more. The CDR3 sequence: CASSFAGGRGDTQYF. The CDR3 bases are TGCGCCAGCAGCTTTGCGGGGGGGCGCGGAGATACGCAGTATTTT. The J gene is TRBJ2-3, the V gene TRBV5-1; TRBD2 agrees at 9 bases. The germline gives CDR1 SGHRS, CDR2 YFSETQ. With V trimmed by 2 bases and J by 5 bases, 6 bases remained unmatched. The CDR3 length is 15 residues.

Notes on this clonotype: A much larger clone lies one base from this, so it may be a read error. V is TRBV12-3 or TRBV12-4 and J is TRBJ1-2; D is unclear. The CDR3 consists of 12 residues. The V end was cut by 2 bases, the J end by 10 bases, with 11 bases between. The CDR3 here is CASSLRRAHYTF. CDR3 in DNA: TGTGCCAGCAGTTTACGTCGGGCGCACTACACCTTC.

Worth noting for this clonotype: Given a much more abundant clone one base away, this may be a read error. The V and J genes are TRBV15 and TRBJ1-5; TRBD1 aligns across 9 bases. There are 15 residues in the CDR3. Germline CDR1 reads LNHNV; CDR2 reads YYDKDF (reference sequence). The CDR3 DNA is TGTGCCACCAGCAGAGTACAGGGGGCCGATCAGCTCCAGCATTTT. Translated: CATSRVQGADQLQHF.

The CDR3 DNA sequence: TGTGCCAGCAGCCCACGGAGTAGGGGGGTGCAGTTCTTC. Its protein is CASSPRSRGVQFF. The chain has TRBV7-2 and TRBJ2-1; TRBD1 or TRBD2 may be the D gene (6 bases each). The CDR3 is 13 amino acids. The ends were cut back, 5 bases at V and 12 bases at J, with 17 bases in the middle. CDR1 and CDR2 (germline): SGHTA, FQGNSA.

The V gene is TRBV28, the J gene TRBJ2-7, with 10 bases fitting TRBD1. The CDR3 consists of 16 residues. The V segment lost 2 bases and the J segment 0 bases; nucleotides outside the gene matches: 4. The germline V gene has CDR1 MDHEN and CDR2 SYDVKM. The CDR3 nucleotides are TGTGCCAGCAGTTTACCGGGACAGGGGTTCTCCTACGAGCAGTACTTC. Its protein product is CASSLPGQGFSYEQYF.

This clonotype showed up just a few times. A much larger clonotype is one base distant, so this may be a read error. The gene calls are TRBV6-2 or TRBV6-3 and TRBJ2-7, with 8 bases aligning to TRBD2. The CDR3 consists of 17 residues. Losses at the gene ends were 4 bases for V and 7 bases for J; bases not matched to a gene: 18. Per the germline V gene, CDR1 is MNHEY and CDR2 is SVGEGT. The CDR3, as DNA: TGTGCCAGCAGTTCCAAGCGGGGGCGTTCCTCCCTTAATGAGCAGTACTTC. It yields the protein CASSSKRGRSSLNEQYF.

The chain is built from TRBV28 and TRBJ1-2, with no clear D. Germline-derived CDR1 and CDR2 are MDHEN and SYDVKM. V lost 6 bases and J lost 4, with 12 bases in between. CDR3 length equals 13 residues. CDR3 protein: CASRPPSGYGYTF. The CDR3 DNA reads TGTGCCAGCAGGCCCCCGTCGGGCTATGGCTACACCTTC.